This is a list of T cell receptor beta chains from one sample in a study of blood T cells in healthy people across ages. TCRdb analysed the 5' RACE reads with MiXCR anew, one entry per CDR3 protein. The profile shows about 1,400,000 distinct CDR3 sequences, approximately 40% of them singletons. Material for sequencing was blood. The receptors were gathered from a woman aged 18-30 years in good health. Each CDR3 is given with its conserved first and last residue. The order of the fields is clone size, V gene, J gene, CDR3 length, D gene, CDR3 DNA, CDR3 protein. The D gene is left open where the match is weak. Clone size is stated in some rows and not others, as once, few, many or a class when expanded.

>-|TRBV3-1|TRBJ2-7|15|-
TGTGCCAGCAGCCTCGGAACGGGCCCTACCTACGAGCAGTACTTC
CASSLGTGPTYEQYF
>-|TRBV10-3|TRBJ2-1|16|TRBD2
TGTGCCATCAGTGCCCCCGGGACTAGCTCCGGACGGGAGCAGTTCTTC
CAISAPGTSSGREQFF
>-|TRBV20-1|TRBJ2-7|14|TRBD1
TGCAGTGCAGACCGACAGGGGGGGTCCTACGAGCAGTACTTC
CSADRQGGSYEQYF
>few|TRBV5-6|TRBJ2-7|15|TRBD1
TGTGCCAGCAGCCGTCCCGGGACAGCCACCTACGAGCAGTACTTC
CASSRPGTATYEQYF
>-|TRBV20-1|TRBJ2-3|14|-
TGCAGTGCGCCTAACAGAGACCGCACAGATACGCAGTATTTT
CSAPNRDRTDTQYF
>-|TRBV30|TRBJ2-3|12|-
TGTGCCTGGAGTGTCCTGACAGATACGCAGTATTTT
CAWSVLTDTQYF
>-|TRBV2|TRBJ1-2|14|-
TGTGCCAGCAGTGAAATGCGTGAGGGGAGCGGCTACACCTTC
CASSEMREGSGYTF
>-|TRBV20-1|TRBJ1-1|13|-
TGCAGTGCCAAGCGGAGGGGGGCCACTGAAGCTTTCTTT
CSAKRRGATEAFF
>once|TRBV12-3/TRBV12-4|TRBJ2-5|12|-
TGTGCCAGCAGGTTAGAAGCAGAGACCCAGTACTTC
CASRLEAETQYF
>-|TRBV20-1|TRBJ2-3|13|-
TGCAGTGCTCGGGGACTCGTCACAGATACGCAGTATTTT
CSARGLVTDTQYF
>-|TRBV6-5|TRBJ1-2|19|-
TGTGCCAGCAGTTACGCGTTACCCGGCGTAACAGGAGAATATTATGGCTACACCTTC
CASSYALPGVTGEYYGYTF
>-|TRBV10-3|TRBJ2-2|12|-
TGTGCCATCAACGGGGTGCGCGGGGAGCTGTTTTTT
CAINGVRGELFF
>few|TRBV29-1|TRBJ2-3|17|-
TGCAGCGTTGAGCATCCGGGACCACCATCTAGCACAGATACGCAGTATTTT
CSVEHPGPPSSTDTQYF
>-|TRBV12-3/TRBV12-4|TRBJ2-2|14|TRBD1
TGTGCCAGCAGTTCGGACAGGGAAACCGGGGAGCTGTTTTTT
CASSSDRETGELFF
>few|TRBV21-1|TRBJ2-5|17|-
TGTGCCAGCAGCAAAGCTCGTGGCCTGCTAGACCAAGAGACCCAGTACTTC
CASSKARGLLDQETQYF
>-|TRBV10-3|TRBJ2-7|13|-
TGTGCCATCAGAAAATCTGACACTCACGAGCAGTACTTC
CAIRKSDTHEQYF
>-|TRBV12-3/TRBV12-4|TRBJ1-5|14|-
TGTGCCAGCAGTCGAGAAGGGTTGGGCCAGCCCCAGCATTTT
CASSREGLGQPQHF
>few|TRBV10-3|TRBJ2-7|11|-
TGTGCCATCAGTGGGCTATACGAGCAGTACTTC
CAISGLYEQYF
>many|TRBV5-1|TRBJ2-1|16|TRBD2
TGCGCCAGCATTCCTGGGACTCCGGGGGGCTACAATGAGCAGTTCTTC
CASIPGTPGGYNEQFF
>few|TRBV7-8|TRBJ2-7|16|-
TGTGCCAGCAGCTTAGGCCCTGCGGGGAGCTCCTACGAGCAGTACTTC
CASSLGPAGSSYEQYF
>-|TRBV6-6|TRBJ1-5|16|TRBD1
TGTGCCAGCAGTTACGGGGGGACAGCTGACGATCAGCCCCAGCATTTT
CASSYGGTADDQPQHF
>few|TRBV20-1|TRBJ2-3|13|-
TGCAGTGCTAGGTGGCGTGTCCCAGATACGCAGTATTTT
CSARWRVPDTQYF
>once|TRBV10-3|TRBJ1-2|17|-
TGTGCCATCAGTGAGTCTGATTTTCGCGGGGCTTTGCGTGGCTACACCTTC
CAISESDFRGALRGYTF
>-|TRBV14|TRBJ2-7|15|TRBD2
TGTGCCAGCAGCCAATTAGCCAGCGGGGCCTACGAGCAGTACTTC
CASSQLASGAYEQYF
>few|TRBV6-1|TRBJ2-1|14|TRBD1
TGTGCCAGCACCCGGGACAGGGCAGACAATGAGCAGTTCTTC
CASTRDRADNEQFF
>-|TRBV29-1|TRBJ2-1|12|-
TGCAGCGCCTCCGGGGGAAACAATGAGCAGTTCTTC
CSASGGNNEQFF
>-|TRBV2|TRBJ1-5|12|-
TGTGCCAGCAGGCCCACCGATCAGCCCCAGCATTTT
CASRPTDQPQHF
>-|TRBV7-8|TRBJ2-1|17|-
TGTGCCAGCAGCTCCCCTTGGTGGGAGGCGACCTACAATGAGCAGTTCTTC
CASSSPWWEATYNEQFF
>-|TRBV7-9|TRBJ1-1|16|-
TGTGCCAGCAGCCATATAGGGGGAGACTTGAACACTGAAGCTTTCTTT
CASSHIGGDLNTEAFF
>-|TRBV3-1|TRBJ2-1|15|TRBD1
TGTGCCAGCAACCGAGGGACAGGGGGTGACAATGAGCAGTTCTTC
CASNRGTGGDNEQFF
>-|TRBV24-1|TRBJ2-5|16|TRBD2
TGTGCCACCAGTGAAGGGCAGGGACTAGCCGGAGAGACCCAGTACTTC
CATSEGQGLAGETQYF
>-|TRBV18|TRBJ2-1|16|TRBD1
TGTGCCAGCTCAGCCCTGACAGGGGGCGGGGGCAATGAGCAGTTCTTC
CASSALTGGGGNEQFF
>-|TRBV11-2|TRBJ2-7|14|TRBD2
TGTGCCAGCAGCTTAGACACTAGCGTCGACGAGCAGTACTTC
CASSLDTSVDEQYF
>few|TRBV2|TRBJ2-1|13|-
TGTGCCAGCAGTGAGGACGGGTACAATGAGCAGTTCTTC
CASSEDGYNEQFF
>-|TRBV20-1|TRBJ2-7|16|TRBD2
TGCAGTGCTAGAGATCCGGGACTAGCGGGACGAAATGAGCAGTACTTC
CSARDPGLAGRNEQYF
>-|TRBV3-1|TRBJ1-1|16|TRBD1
TGTGCCAGCAGCCAAGGGACAGGGGTTCAAGGCACTGAAGCTTTCTTT
CASSQGTGVQGTEAFF
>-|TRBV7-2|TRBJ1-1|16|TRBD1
TGTGCCAGCAGCTTAAATCAGGGGGAAGGAAACACTGAAGCTTTCTTT
CASSLNQGEGNTEAFF
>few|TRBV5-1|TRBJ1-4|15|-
TGCGCCAGCAGCTTGGCTGGGGGTATGTCTGAAAAACTGTTTTTT
CASSLAGGMSEKLFF
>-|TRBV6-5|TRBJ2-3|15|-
TGTGCCAGCAGCCCCTACGGGGCAGCAGCAGATACGCAGTATTTT
CASSPYGAAADTQYF
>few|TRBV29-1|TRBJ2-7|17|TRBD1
TGCAGCGTTGTCCCACCGGCTAGACAGGGCAGATACTACGAGCAGTACTTC
CSVVPPARQGRYYEQYF
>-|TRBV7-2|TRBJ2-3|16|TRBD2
TGTGCCAGCAGCTCATCGGCACTAGCGGTCCGGGATACGCAGTATTTT
CASSSSALAVRDTQYF
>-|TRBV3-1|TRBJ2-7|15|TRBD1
TGTGCCAGCAGCCACCTAGGACAGGGGTTTTACGAGCAGTACTTC
CASSHLGQGFYEQYF
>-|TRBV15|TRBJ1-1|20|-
TGTACCACCAGCAGAGATTTTCAGTCGGGGCCGACAGAGATGGACACTGAAGCTTTCTTT
CTTSRDFQSGPTEMDTEAFF
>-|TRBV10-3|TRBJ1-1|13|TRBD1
TGTGCCATCGGACAGGCCCTGAACACTGAAGCTTTCTTT
CAIGQALNTEAFF
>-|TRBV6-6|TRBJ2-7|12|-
TGTGCCAGCAGTTACTTGGGCAGGGAGGTGTACTTC
CASSYLGREVYF
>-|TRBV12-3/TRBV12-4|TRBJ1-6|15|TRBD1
TGTGCCAGCAGCAGACAGGGGGCGCACATCTCACCCCTCCACTTT
CASSRQGAHISPLHF
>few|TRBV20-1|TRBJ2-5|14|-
TGCAGTGCTTACAGGGATATTGGGCAAGAGACCCAGTACTTC
CSAYRDIGQETQYF